One sample yielded the 6 T cell receptor beta chains listed below, sequenced in a study of shared clonotypes between healthy human individuals. The data were produced by immunoSEQ multiplex PCR, yet TCRdb's version contains in-frame clones alone and is incomplete. The sample holds roughly 2.4 million clones, under 97% seen once. Source material: naive CD4+ T cells sorted from blood. Subset reported: CD45RA+ positively selected. The source is a young man in good health.

In nucleotides, the CDR3 is TGTGCCAGCAGGACCCGGACGGGGAGCTCCTACGAGCAGTACTTC. Translated: CASRTRTGSSYEQYF. The chain combines TRBV11-2 with TRBJ2-7, with D maybe TRBD2 (5 bases). The V end lost 6 bases, the J end lost 0 bases, and 15 bases lay between the germline ends. Germline V lookup: CDR1 SGHAT, CDR2 FQNNGV. The CDR3 has 15 amino acids.

The chain recombines TRBV27 with TRBJ2-7; 7 bases are a match to TRBD1. Germline V CDR1 and CDR2: MNHEY, SMNVEV (reference sequence). With 2 bases clipped from V and 0 bases from J, the junction kept 10 bases outside the gene matches. The CDR3 has 17 residues. CDR3 amino acids: CASSLVGRDSNSYEQYF. CDR3 nucleotides: TGTGCCAGCAGTTTAGTGGGTCGGGACAGTAACTCCTACGAGCAGTACTTC.

The chain uses TRBV6-1 and TRBJ2-7, with TRBD2 matching 9 bases. Unmatched junction bases numbered 6, after V lost 6 bases and J lost 3 bases. This CDR3 is built from 14 residues. Per the germline V gene, CDR1 is MNHNS and CDR2 is SASEGT. The CDR3 DNA reads TGTGCCAGCAGAAGACTAGCGGAAGGCTACGAGCAGTACTTC. Translation: CASRRLAEGYEQYF.

This sequence joins TRBV15 and TRBJ1-5; 7 bases map to TRBD1. Losses at the gene ends were 1 base for V and 7 bases for J; bases not matched to a gene: 13. The CDR3 totals 17 residues. Looked up from germline, CDR1 is LNHNV and CDR2 is YYDKDF (reference sequence). Here the CDR3 DNA reads TGTGCCACCAGCAGAGTCTTCCAGCCAGGGGGGAGGCAGCCCCAGCATTTT. It encodes CATSRVFQPGGRQPQHF.

This rearrangement joins TRBV6-1 to TRBJ1-6; a possible D gene is TRBD1 (6 bases). V was clipped by 7 bases and J by 8 bases, with 18 bases between them. The CDR3 is 15 amino acids. Germline values: CDR1 MNHNS, CDR2 SASEGT. The CDR3 sequence: CASTRAGATHSPLHF. CDR3 coding DNA: TGTGCCAGCACAAGGGCAGGGGCGACGCATTCACCCCTCCACTTT.

The V and J genes are TRBV6-5 and TRBJ2-5, with 8 bases identical to TRBD2. Germline V gene lookup returns CDR1 MNHEY and CDR2 SVGAGI. V shed 7 bases and J 3 bases; nucleotides not matched to a gene: 10. The CDR3 has 15 amino acids. The CDR3 sequence is CASTGGALAEETQYF. CDR3 nucleotide sequence: TGTGCCAGCACCGGGGGGGCTCTTGCGGAAGAGACCCAGTACTTC.